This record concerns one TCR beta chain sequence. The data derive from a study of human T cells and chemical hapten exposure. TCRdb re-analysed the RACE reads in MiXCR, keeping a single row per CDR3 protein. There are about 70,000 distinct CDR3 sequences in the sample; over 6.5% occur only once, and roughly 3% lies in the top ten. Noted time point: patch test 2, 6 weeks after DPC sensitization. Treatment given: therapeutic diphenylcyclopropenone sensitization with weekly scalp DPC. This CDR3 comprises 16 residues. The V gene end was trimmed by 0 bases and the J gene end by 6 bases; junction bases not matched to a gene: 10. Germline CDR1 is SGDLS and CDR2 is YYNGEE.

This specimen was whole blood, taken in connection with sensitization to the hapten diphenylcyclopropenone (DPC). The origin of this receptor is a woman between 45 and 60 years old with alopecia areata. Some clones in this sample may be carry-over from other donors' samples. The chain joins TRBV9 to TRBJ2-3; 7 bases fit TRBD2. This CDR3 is CASSVVGSGAGDTQYF. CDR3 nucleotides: TGTGCCAGCAGCGTAGTAGGCAGCGGGGCAGGGGATACGCAGTATTTT.